One T cell receptor beta chain is described in this entry. There is no known antigen for this receptor. The sample holds no much larger clone one base away, and base qualities are not on file. TCRbeta CDR3 regions were amplified from genomic DNA by means of the immunoSEQ Assay, a bias-controlled multiplex PCR. On the authors' methods: The number of nucleated cells in each sample was estimated from the amplification of reference gene primers within the assay. To quantify the absolute abundance of each unique TCRbeta CDR3 rearrangement, sequence reads were collapsed and filtered. Productive Simpson clonality was computed per sample as the square root of Simpson's diversity index over productive rearrangements. As stored in TCRdb, this immuneACCESS dataset retains in-frame rearrangements with V and J assigned. A fraction of the clones does not appear; measured against another copy, unresolved V genes explain less than half of the discrepancy, and the remainder lacks a known reason. The V and J calls and the clone size are those of that table, but D and trimming were determined from the DNA. The sample table contains under 75,000 clones; only one count was recorded for approximately 88% of them. The ten largest make up about 2.1% of the sample.

Each collaborating institution followed its own protocols to collect whole blood in K2EDTA tubes. For TCRbeta analysis, collaborator samples were shipped as frozen whole blood, as isolated PBMCs, or as DNA extracted from either sample type. The CDR3 spans 16 residues, from the cysteine through the phenylalanine. The kept DNA is CDR3 alone, 48 bases in frame from the first base. Unmatched junction bases come to 3, with V trimmed by 4 bases and J by 0 bases. Per the germline V gene, SGHDN is the CDR1 and FVKESK is the CDR2. This specimen comes from a study of blood T cell repertoires in COVID-19 (TCRdb year 2020). At the level of the whole study: Samples from collaborators originated in the United States, Italy and Spain and spanned both the acute and convalescent phases of COVID-19. The repertoires were released in a freely available public database meant as a resource for research on the immune response to SARS-CoV-2. The dataset comprised deeply sampled blood TCRbeta repertoires from subjects exposed to, actively infected with, or recovered from COVID-19. The samples were drawn from the first 160 participants of the ongoing ImmuneRACE study and from over a thousand subjects provided by 6 global collaborators. Where available, HLA class I and class II types were obtained from metadata supplied by the sample provider rather than from assay-based typing. The material from the prospective study consisted of cDNA or gDNA derived from T cells, B-cell-depleted T cells, or PBMCs. The sample metadata nearly always contained a de-identified subject ID, COVID-19 status, age in years and sex.

What the study reported, not specific to this receptor: The quantity of clinical and demographic metadata differed by source and by participant and was supplied without curation.

The chain is encoded by TRBV14 joined to TRBJ2-2, with TRBD1 identical over 9 junction bases. This clonotype was obtained from a human donor in a cohort sampled during active COVID-19. Specimen: peripheral blood. Here is the DNA: TGTGCCAGCAGCCGGCGGACAGGGGCGAACACCGGGGAGCTGTTTTTT. Its protein is CASSRRTGANTGELFF.